Each of the 15 T cell receptor beta chains below was sequenced from the same sample in a study of cytomegalovirus exposure and HLA in healthy donors (dated by TCRdb to about 2017). Library generation was performed with the immunoSEQ multiplex PCR assay. For the multiplex PCR, a mixture combining 60 forward primers for TCR Vbeta segments and 13 reverse primers for TCR Jbeta segments was used. As stored in TCRdb, this immuneACCESS dataset retains in-frame rearrangements with V and J assigned. A fraction of the clones does not appear; measured against another copy, unresolved V genes explain less than half of the discrepancy, and the remainder lacks a known reason. The sample table shows about 130,000 clones, and approximately 85% are seen once. Together, the top ten hold about 1.8% of the sample. The sequenced sample consisted of PBMCs. The source is a boy between 5 and 17 years old in good health and CMV-seronegative.

V gene TRBV6-5 combines with J gene TRBJ2-1, with 11 bases lining up with TRBD2. CDR1 MNHEY and CDR2 SVGAGI come from the germline V gene. The CDR3 loop spans 14 amino acids. With 8 bases clipped from V and 7 bases from J, the junction kept 7 bases outside the gene matches. The CDR3 region has the DNA TGTGCCAGCCGGCTAGCGGGGGGCCGTAATGAGCAGTTCTTC. Residues: CASRLAGGRNEQFF.

This chain links TRBV19 with TRBJ1-6, with unresolved D. This CDR3 contains 14 residues. V lost 3 bases, J lost 7 bases, and 10 bases lay in between. Germline-derived CDR1 and CDR2 are LNHDA and SQIVND (reference sequence). Here the CDR3 reads CASSMGQTNSPLHF. The CDR3 DNA reads as TGTGCCAGTAGTATGGGCCAAACAAATTCACCCCTCCACTTT.

This clone has a handful of counts. The chain couples TRBV15 to TRBJ2-3; TRBD2 aligns across 8 bases. The CDR3 is 20 residues long. V shed 0 bases, J shed 5 bases, and the junction held 19 bases outside the gene matches. Germline values: CDR1 LNHNV, CDR2 YYDKDF (reference sequence). The DNA of the CDR3 is TGTGCCACCAGCAGAGATGGGGCCAATTTCGCGGGGGGCGGGGAAGATACGCAGTATTTT. Protein product: CATSRDGANFAGGGEDTQYF.

The chain couples TRBV7-9 to TRBJ1-6; TRBD1 is a possible D gene (5 bases). Trimming cost V 7 bases and J 9 bases, with 16 bases left between them. Per the germline V gene, CDR1 is SEHNR and CDR2 is FQNEAQ (reference sequence). This CDR3 has 14 amino acids. Written as DNA, the CDR3 is TGTGCCAGCACACTGGGGGGGGAGGGTTCACCCCTCCACTTT. Its protein product is CASTLGGEGSPLHF.

The gene calls are TRBV25-1 and TRBJ2-7; TRBD2 agrees at 9 bases. Looked up from germline, CDR1 is MGHDK and CDR2 is SYGVNS. J lost 4 bases, V lost 1 base, and 5 bases had no gene match. This CDR3 is built from 15 residues. Here the CDR3 DNA reads TGTGCCAGCAGTGAATGGGGACTAGCTGGGTACGAGCAGTACTTC. Its translation: CASSEWGLAGYEQYF.

The rearrangement uses TRBV30 and TRBJ1-4; D may be TRBD1 (5 bases). There are 13 residues in the CDR3. With 0 bases removed from V and 8 bases from J, the gap between germline ends came to 10 bases. Germline CDR1 reads GTSNPN; CDR2 reads SVGIG (reference sequence). The chain's CDR3 is CAWSVQGGEKLFF. CDR3 in DNA: TGTGCCTGGAGTGTGCAGGGTGGAGAAAAACTGTTTTTT. The whole variable domain, remainder taken from reference TRBV30 and TRBJ1-4, is SQTIHQWPATLVQPVGSPLSLECTVEGTSNPNLYWYRQAAGRGLQLLFYSVGIGQISSEVPQNLSASRPQDRQFILSSKKLLLSDSGFYLCAWSVQGGEKLFFGSGTQLSVL.

On this clone: The junction differs from germline at one of its ends, possibly a read error. This CDR3 reads CSSPRGAGELFF. CDR3 in DNA: TGTTCCAGCCCCCGGGGGGCCGGGGAGCTGTTTTTT. V gene TRBV7-9 combines with J gene TRBJ2-2; 7 bases fit TRBD2. Per germline, CDR1 SEHNR and CDR2 FQNEAQ (reference sequence). The CDR3 length is 12 residues.

J is TRBJ2-5 and V is TRBV14, with D perhaps TRBD1 (5 bases). CDR1 SGHDN and CDR2 FVKESK come from the germline V gene. The CDR3 covers 14 residues. V shed 0 bases and J shed 4 bases, with 9 bases lying between them. The CDR3 here is CASSQDQGSETQYF. CDR3 sequence (DNA): TGTGCCAGCAGCCAAGATCAGGGTTCAGAGACCCAGTACTTC.

V is TRBV5-6 and J is TRBJ1-4, with a tentative D call TRBD1 (6 bases). Germline V gene data show CDR1 as SGHDT and CDR2 as YYEEEE. V lost 4 bases and J 5 bases, leaving 15 bases between the germline ends. The CDR3 length is 15 residues. As DNA, the CDR3 is TGTGCCAGCAGCCTCAGGGGTCAGGGGAATGAAAAACTGTTTTTT. It yields the protein CASSLRGQGNEKLFF.

This chain links TRBV4-1 with TRBJ1-2, with D unresolved. Germline V lookup: CDR1 MGHRA, CDR2 YSYEKL. This CDR3 contains 14 residues. Trimming removed 4 bases from V and 0 bases from J, with 9 bases in between. The CDR3 DNA sequence: TGCGCCAGCAGCCCGATCACTCCTAACTATGGCTACACCTTC. It specifies CASSPITPNYGYTF.

The chain carries TRBV9 and TRBJ1-2; D is unresolved. Germline-derived CDR1 and CDR2 are SGDLS and YYNGEE. V was shortened by 4 bases and J by 8 bases, with 12 bases between the two germline ends. The CDR3 runs 12 residues. For the CDR3, the DNA is TGTGCCAGCAGCTTGAGGGAGGGCGGCTACACCTTC. It codes for CASSLREGGYTF.

The chain uses TRBV5-1 and TRBJ2-1; D possibly corresponds to TRBD2 (6 bases). V dropped 4 bases and J dropped 8 bases, with 16 bases sitting between them. CDR1 is SGHRS and CDR2 is YFSETQ in the germline V gene. The CDR3 loop spans 14 amino acids. For the CDR3, the DNA is TGCGCCAGCAGCCTCGGGAGCGGTGGGGATGAGCAGTTCTTC. The encoded protein is CASSLGSGGDEQFF.

The chain combines TRBV19 with TRBJ2-7; TRBD1 agrees at 9 bases. The J segment lost 2 bases and the V segment lost 5 bases, leaving 7 bases of the junction unmatched. The CDR3 contains 15 residues. Germline V gene sequence: CDR1 LNHDA, CDR2 SQIVND (reference sequence). As DNA, the CDR3 is TGTGCCAGTAGTCGGGGACAGGGTGGGACCTACGAGCAGTACTTC. Its translation: CASSRGQGGTYEQYF.

J is TRBJ2-7 and V is TRBV7-2; TRBD2 matches 10 bases. Germline V lookup: CDR1 SGHTA, CDR2 FQGNSA. This CDR3 has 13 amino acids. Unmatched junction bases numbered 6, after V lost 7 bases and J lost 6 bases. CDR3 sequence (DNA): TGTGCCAGCAACAGCGGGGGGGTTGGCGAGCAGTACTTC. As protein: CASNSGGVGEQYF.

CDR3 nucleotide sequence: TGTGCCAGCAGATACTACGGGACAGCGGACTATGGCTACACCTTC. As protein: CASRYYGTADYGYTF. The chain combines TRBV7-2 with TRBJ1-2; 7 nucleotides match TRBD1. Trimming took 6 bases from V and 3 from J; bases not matched to a gene: 10. This CDR3 region has 15 residues. Germline-derived CDR1 and CDR2 are SGHTA and FQGNSA.